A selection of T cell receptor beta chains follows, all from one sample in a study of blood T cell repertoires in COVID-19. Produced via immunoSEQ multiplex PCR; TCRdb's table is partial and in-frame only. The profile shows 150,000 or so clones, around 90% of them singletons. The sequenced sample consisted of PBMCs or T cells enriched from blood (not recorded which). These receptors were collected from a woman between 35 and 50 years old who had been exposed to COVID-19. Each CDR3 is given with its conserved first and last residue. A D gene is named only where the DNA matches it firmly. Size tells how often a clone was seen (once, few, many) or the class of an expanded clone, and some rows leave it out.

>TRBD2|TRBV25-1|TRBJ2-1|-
CASSESTSSGSYNEQFF
TGTGCCAGCAGTGAATCTACCTCTAGCGGGAGTTACAATGAGCAGTTCTTC
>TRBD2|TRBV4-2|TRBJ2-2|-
CASSQEASGSLRTGELFF
TGTGCCAGCAGCCAGGAGGCTAGCGGATCCCTGAGGACCGGGGAGCTGTTTTTT
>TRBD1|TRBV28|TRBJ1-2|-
CASSSSGGRSYGYTF
TGTGCCAGCAGTTCTTCAGGGGGCAGGAGCTATGGCTACACCTTC
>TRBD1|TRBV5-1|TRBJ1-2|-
CASSSPGTGENYGYTF
TGCGCCAGCAGCTCACCCGGGACAGGGGAGAACTATGGCTACACCTTC
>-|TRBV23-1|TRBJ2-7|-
CASAPGGPGNEQYF
TGCGCCAGCGCACCCGGGGGGCCGGGGAACGAGCAGTACTTC
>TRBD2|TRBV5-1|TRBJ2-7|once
CASSFDAGGIYEQYF
TGCGCCAGCAGCTTCGACGCGGGGGGGATCTACGAGCAGTACTTC
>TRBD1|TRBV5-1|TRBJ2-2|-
CASSLEGDRGTGELFF
TGCGCCAGCAGCTTGGAAGGGGACAGGGGAACCGGGGAGCTGTTTTTT
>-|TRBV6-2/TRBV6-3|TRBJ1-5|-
CASSYGGAGNQPQHF
TGTGCCAGCAGTTACGGGGGCGCGGGCAATCAGCCCCAGCATTTT
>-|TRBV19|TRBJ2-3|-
CASSIDERSRQYF
TGTGCCAGTAGTATAGATGAGCGAAGTAGGCAGTATTTT
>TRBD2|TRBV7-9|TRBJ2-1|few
CASSLPGTSGSPYNEQFF
TGTGCCAGCAGCTTACCCGGGACTAGCGGGTCTCCCTACAATGAGCAGTTCTTC